The 18 T cell receptor beta chains below were found in one sample sequenced in a study of early T cells in non-severe SARS-CoV-2 infection. MiXCR, applied by TCRdb to the 5' RACE reads, yields one record per CDR3 protein. The repertoire consists of tens of thousands of distinct CDR3 sequences, with about an eighth occurring once and the leading ten covering 3% to 3.5%. Source material: whole blood. Receptor source: an adult who was a healthcare worker with PCR-confirmed SARS-CoV-2 infection or an uninfected control (not recorded which).

This clonotype was counted only a few times. J is TRBJ1-5 and V is TRBV5-4; 11 bases match TRBD1. CDR1 and CDR2 (germline): SGHNT, YYREEE (reference sequence). J lost 7 bases, V lost 4 bases, and 7 bases had no gene match. The CDR3 has 15 residues. The DNA for the CDR3 is TGTGCCAGCAGCCCGGACAGGGGGCTAGGACAGCCCCAGCATTTT. This codes for CASSPDRGLGQPQHF.

This clonotype was counted a few times. The chain carries TRBV7-9 and TRBJ1-1; D may be TRBD1 (5 bases). Trimming left V 9 bases short and J 3 bases short, with 17 bases between. In germline, CDR1 is SEHNR, CDR2 FQNEAQ (reference sequence). This CDR3 comprises 14 residues. This CDR3 is CASRRAGTYTEAFF. Here the CDR3 DNA reads TGTGCCAGTCGGCGTGCGGGGACTTACACTGAAGCTTTCTTT.

The table lists this clonotype with many counts. This chain uses TRBV7-8 with TRBJ2-1, with 9 bases fitting TRBD2. Germline CDR1 is SGHVS and CDR2 is FQNEAQ. V trimming: 1 base; J trimming: 2 bases; junction bases outside the gene matches: 12. CDR3 size: 19 residues. DNA of the CDR3: TGTGCCAGCAGCTTAGGGCTAGCGGGGAGGCAGCTGACCTACAATGAGCAGTTCTTC. Amino acid sequence: CASSLGLAGRQLTYNEQFF.

This clonotype was counted only a few times. V is TRBV29-1 and J is TRBJ1-1, with unresolved D. Germline V gene lookup returns CDR1 SQVTM and CDR2 ANQGSEA. CDR3 size: 13 residues. V lost 7 bases and J 0 bases, leaving 12 bases between the germline ends. Here the CDR3 reads CSGRVNMNTEAFF. The CDR3 DNA follows: TGCAGCGGTAGGGTAAACATGAACACTGAAGCTTTCTTT.

This clonotype was recorded many times. The chain carries TRBV3-1 and TRBJ1-6; TRBD1 matches at 8 bases. V gave up 4 bases and J gave up 8 bases; unmatched junction bases: 7. The CDR3 runs 15 residues. Germline-derived CDR1 and CDR2 are LGHDT and YNNKEL (reference sequence). The CDR3 DNA sequence: TGTGCCAGCAGCCGCCGCAGGGGGCGAGATTCACCCCTCCACTTT. The encoded protein is CASSRRRGRDSPLHF.

This clonotype occurred many times. The chain employs TRBV29-1 and TRBJ2-1, with 13 positions matching TRBD2. The CDR3 is made up of 14 amino acids. CDR1 and CDR2 from the germline V gene are SQVTM and ANQGSEA. Trimming took 4 bases from V and 8 from J; bases not matched to a gene: 5. In DNA form, the CDR3 reads TGCAGCGTTGGGACTAGCGGGAGTAGGCATGAGCAGTTCTTC. It is translated as CSVGTSGSRHEQFF.

The chain has TRBV3-1 and TRBJ2-5; D may match TRBD1 or TRBD2 (5 bases each). The CDR3 sequence is 14 residues long. Germline V CDR1 and CDR2: LGHDT, YNNKEL (reference sequence). The V end lost 4 bases, the J end lost 5 bases, and 14 bases lay between the germline ends. The CDR3: CASSRVPGTETQYF. In DNA, the CDR3 is TGTGCCAGCAGCCGAGTACCCGGGACGGAGACCCAGTACTTC.

This clonotype was picked up many times. J is TRBJ2-5 and V is TRBV30; possible D gene TRBD2, 5 bases. V lost 3 bases and J lost 5, with 25 bases in between. Germline V CDR1 and CDR2: GTSNPN, SVGIG (reference sequence). This CDR3 comprises 17 residues. The DNA of the CDR3 is TGTGCCTGGAGAAGCATTCCGCTGCGGGCGTTAACGGAGACCCAGTACTTC. It encodes CAWRSIPLRALTETQYF. Full variable domain (remainder filled in from reference TRBV30 and TRBJ2-5): SQTIHQWPATLVQPVGSPLSLECTVEGTSNPNLYWYRQAAGRGLQLLFYSVGIGQISSEVPQNLSASRPQDRQFILSSKKLLLSDSGFYLCAWRSIPLRALTETQYFGPGTRLLVL.

The chain uses TRBV29-1 and TRBJ2-1; TRBD1 matches 10 bases. With V trimmed by 5 bases and J by 14 bases, 6 bases remained unmatched. The germline gives CDR1 SQVTM, CDR2 ANQGSEA. The CDR3 spans 11 residues. The CDR3 protein is CSVRGQGIEFF. As DNA, the CDR3 is TGCAGCGTTCGGGGACAGGGGATTGAGTTCTTC.

This chain joins TRBV28 and TRBJ2-7; 10 bases align to TRBD1. From germline, CDR1 is MDHEN and CDR2 SYDVKM. The CDR3 consists of 13 residues. V was clipped by 8 bases and J by 6 bases; unmatched bases: 7. CDR3 protein: CASRGQGEGEQYF. Here the CDR3 DNA reads TGTGCCAGCCGCGGACAGGGGGAGGGCGAGCAGTACTTC.

The chain carries TRBV7-8 and TRBJ1-5, with D unresolved. Trimming took off 8 bases at V and 0 bases at J, with 20 bases between the two ends. In germline, CDR1 is SGHVS, CDR2 FQNEAQ. There are 17 residues in the CDR3. The CDR3 loop is CASPWKVGQISNQPQHF. The CDR3, as DNA: TGTGCCAGCCCCTGGAAGGTCGGGCAAATTAGCAATCAGCCCCAGCATTTT.

This clonotype has ten or more counts. V is TRBV14 and J is TRBJ1-5; D gene ambiguous. This CDR3 comprises 14 residues. The germline V gene encodes CDR1 SGHDN and CDR2 FVKESK. Trimming took 11 bases from V and 2 from J, leaving 16 bases between them. CDR3 nucleotide sequence: TGTGCCCCTGGCCGGGGATCTGGCAATCAGCCCCAGCATTTT. It yields the protein CAPGRGSGNQPQHF. The full variable domain, with the rest looked up from reference TRBV14 and TRBJ1-5, is EAGVTQFPSHSVIEKGQTVTLRCDPISGHDNLYWYRRVMGKEIKFLLHFVKESKQDESGMPNNRFLAERTGGTYSTLKVQPAELEDSGVYFCAPGRGSGNQPQHFGDGTRLSIL.

The chain carries TRBV6-5 and TRBJ2-7; 8 bases agree with TRBD2. Losses at the gene ends were 2 bases for V and 7 bases for J; bases not matched to a gene: 13. The germline V gene encodes CDR1 MNHEY and CDR2 SVGAGI. This CDR3 has 16 residues. The CDR3 loop reads CASSYGTSGGAREQYF. The CDR3 region has the DNA TGTGCCAGCAGTTACGGTACTAGCGGAGGGGCCCGGGAGCAGTACTTC.

The J gene is TRBJ2-3, the V gene TRBV7-9; no clear D. The germline CDR1 and CDR2 sequences are SEHNR and FQNEAQ (reference sequence). Trimming took off 5 bases at V and 4 bases at J, with 7 bases between the two ends. The CDR3 has 12 residues. The CDR3 DNA follows: TGTGCCAGCAGCCCAGGACCAGATACGCAGTATTTT. Translating it yields CASSPGPDTQYF.

Only one count was recorded for this clonotype. J is TRBJ1-4 and V is TRBV5-1, with D possibly TRBD1 on 6 matching bases. The CDR3 has 15 residues. The germline V gene has CDR1 SGHRS and CDR2 YFSETQ. Trimming took 1 base from V and 3 from J, leaving 10 bases between them. The CDR3 spells CASSLRGGANEKLFF. The CDR3 coding sequence is TGCGCCAGCAGCTTGAGAGGGGGTGCTAATGAAAAACTGTTTTTT. Full variable domain (rest looked up from reference TRBV5-1 and TRBJ1-4): KAGVTQTPRYLIKTRGQQVTLSCSPISGHRSVSWYQQTPGQGLQFLFEYFSETQRNKGNFPGRFSGRQFSNSRSEMNVSTLELGDSALYLCASSLRGGANEKLFFGSGTQLSVL.

Many counts were recorded for this clonotype. The V and J genes are TRBV12-3 or TRBV12-4 and TRBJ1-6; TRBD1 is a possible D gene (6 bases). This CDR3 is 17 amino acids long. V gave up 4 bases and J gave up 3 bases, with 16 bases separating them. CDR3 coding DNA: TGTGCCAGCAGTTCCCCCCCACGCAGGGGCTATAATTCACCCCTCCACTTT. Translation: CASSSPPRRGYNSPLHF.

In this sample, this clonotype turned up a few times. V gene TRBV19 combines with J gene TRBJ2-1; possibly TRBD2 for D (6 bases). V dropped 7 bases and J dropped 6 bases, with 16 bases sitting between them. Per the germline V gene, CDR1 is LNHDA and CDR2 is SQIVND (reference sequence). This CDR3 has 14 residues. The CDR3 DNA reads TGTGCCAGTAATAGGGGACTCCCGTTCAATGAGCAGTTCTTC. Encoded protein: CASNRGLPFNEQFF. Using reference TRBV19 and TRBJ2-1 for the parts outside the CDR3, the full variable domain is DGGITQSPKYLFRKEGQNVTLSCEQNLNHDAMYWYRQDPGQGLRLIYYSQIVNDFQKGDIAEGYSVSREKKESFPLTVTSAQKNPTAFYLCASNRGLPFNEQFFGPGTRLTVL.

This clonotype was seen only a few times. This chain links TRBV5-4 with TRBJ1-6; D not certain. V lost 9 bases and J 9 bases, leaving 22 bases between the germline ends. The CDR3 spans 15 residues. The V gene's germline CDR1 is SGHNT and CDR2 YYREEE (reference sequence). The chain's CDR3 is CATRPRRMQCSPLHF. CDR3 in DNA: TGTGCCACGCGCCCAAGGCGGATGCAGTGTTCACCCCTCCACTTT.